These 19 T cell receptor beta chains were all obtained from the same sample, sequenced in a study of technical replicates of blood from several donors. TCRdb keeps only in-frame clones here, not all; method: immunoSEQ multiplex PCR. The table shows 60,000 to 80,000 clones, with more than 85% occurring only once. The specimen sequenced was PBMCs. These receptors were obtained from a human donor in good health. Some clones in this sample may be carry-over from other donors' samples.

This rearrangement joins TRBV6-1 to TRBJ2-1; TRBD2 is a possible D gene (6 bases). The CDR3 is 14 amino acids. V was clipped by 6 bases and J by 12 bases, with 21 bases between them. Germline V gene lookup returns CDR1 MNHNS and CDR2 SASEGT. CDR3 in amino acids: CASRQEGYDKRQFF. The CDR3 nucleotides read TGTGCCAGCAGGCAGGAGGGGTACGACAAGCGGCAGTTCTTC.

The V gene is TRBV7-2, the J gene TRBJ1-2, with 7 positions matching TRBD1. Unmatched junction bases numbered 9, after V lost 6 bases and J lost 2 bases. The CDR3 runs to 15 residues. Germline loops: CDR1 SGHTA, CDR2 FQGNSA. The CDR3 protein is CASRKGQPENYGYTF. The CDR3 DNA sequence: TGTGCCAGCAGGAAGGGACAGCCAGAAAACTATGGCTACACCTTC. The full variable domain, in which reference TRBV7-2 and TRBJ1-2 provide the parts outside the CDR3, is GAGVSQSPSNKVTEKGKDVELRCDPISGHTALYWYRQSLGQGLEFLIYFQGNSAPDKSGLPSDRFSAERTGGSVSTLTIQRTQQEDSAVYLCASRKGQPENYGYTFGSGTRLTVV.

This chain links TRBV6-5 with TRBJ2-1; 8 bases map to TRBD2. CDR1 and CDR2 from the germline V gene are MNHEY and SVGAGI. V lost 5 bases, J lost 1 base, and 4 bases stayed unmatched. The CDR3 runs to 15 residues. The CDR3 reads CASSLTSGSYNEQFF. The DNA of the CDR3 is TGTGCCAGCAGTCTCACTAGCGGATCCTACAATGAGCAGTTCTTC.

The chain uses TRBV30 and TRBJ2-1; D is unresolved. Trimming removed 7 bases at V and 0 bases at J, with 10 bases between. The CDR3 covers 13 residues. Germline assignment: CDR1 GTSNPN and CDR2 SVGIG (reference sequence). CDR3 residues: CALRLSSYNEQFF. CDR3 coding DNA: TGTGCCTTAAGACTCAGCTCCTACAATGAGCAGTTCTTC. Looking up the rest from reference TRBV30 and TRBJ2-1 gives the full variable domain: SQTIHQWPATLVQPVGSPLSLECTVEGTSNPNLYWYRQAAGRGLQLLFYSVGIGQISSEVPQNLSASRPQDRQFILSSKKLLLSDSGFYLCALRLSSYNEQFFGPGTRLTVL.

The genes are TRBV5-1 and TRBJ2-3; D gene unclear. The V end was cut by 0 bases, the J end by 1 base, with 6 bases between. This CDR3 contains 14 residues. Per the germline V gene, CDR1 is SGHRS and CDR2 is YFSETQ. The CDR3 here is CASSLAVGTDTQYF. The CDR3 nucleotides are TGCGCCAGCAGCTTGGCCGTCGGCACAGATACGCAGTATTTT. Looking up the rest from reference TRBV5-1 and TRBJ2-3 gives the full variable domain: KAGVTQTPRYLIKTRGQQVTLSCSPISGHRSVSWYQQTPGQGLQFLFEYFSETQRNKGNFPGRFSGRQFSNSRSEMNVSTLELGDSALYLCASSLAVGTDTQYFGPGTRLTVL.

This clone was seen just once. The CDR3 loop reads CATGDGNYEQYF. DNA of the CDR3: TGTGCCACCGGTGACGGGAACTACGAGCAGTACTTC. The chain uses TRBV15 and TRBJ2-7; a possible D gene is TRBD2 (5 bases). Germline V gene data show CDR1 as LNHNV and CDR2 as YYDKDF (reference sequence). This CDR3 spans 12 amino acids. V was shortened by 8 bases and J by 3 bases, with 11 bases between the two germline ends.

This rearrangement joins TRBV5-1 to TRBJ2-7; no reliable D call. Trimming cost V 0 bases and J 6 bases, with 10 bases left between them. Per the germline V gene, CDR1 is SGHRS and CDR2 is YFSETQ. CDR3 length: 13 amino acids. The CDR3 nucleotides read TGCGCCAGCAGCTTGGATGGCTCAGGCGAGCAGTACTTC. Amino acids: CASSLDGSGEQYF.

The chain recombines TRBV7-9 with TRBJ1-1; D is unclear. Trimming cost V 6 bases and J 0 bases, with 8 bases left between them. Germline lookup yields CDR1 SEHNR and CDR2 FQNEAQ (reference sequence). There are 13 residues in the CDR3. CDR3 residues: CASSEGMNTEAFF. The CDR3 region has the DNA TGTGCCAGCAGTGAGGGCATGAACACTGAAGCTTTCTTT. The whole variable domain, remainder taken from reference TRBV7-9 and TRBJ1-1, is DTGVSQNPRHKITKRGQNVTFRCDPISEHNRLYWYRQTLGQGPEFLTYFQNEAQLEKSRLLSDRFSAERPKGSFSTLEIQRTEQGDSAMYLCASSEGMNTEAFFGQGTRLTVV.

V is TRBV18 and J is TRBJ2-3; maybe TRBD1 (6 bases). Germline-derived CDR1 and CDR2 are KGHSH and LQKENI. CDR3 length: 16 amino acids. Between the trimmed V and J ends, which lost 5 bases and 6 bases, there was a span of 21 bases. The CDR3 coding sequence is TGTGCCAGCTCATCCACAGGGATACCCATGAGGGATACGCAGTATTTT. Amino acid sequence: CASSSTGIPMRDTQYF.

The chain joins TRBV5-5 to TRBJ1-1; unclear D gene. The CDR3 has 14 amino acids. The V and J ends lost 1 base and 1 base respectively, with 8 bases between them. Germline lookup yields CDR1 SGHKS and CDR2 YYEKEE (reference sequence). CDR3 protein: CASSLSQQNTEAFF. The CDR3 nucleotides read TGTGCCAGCAGCTTGTCACAGCAGAACACTGAAGCTTTCTTT.

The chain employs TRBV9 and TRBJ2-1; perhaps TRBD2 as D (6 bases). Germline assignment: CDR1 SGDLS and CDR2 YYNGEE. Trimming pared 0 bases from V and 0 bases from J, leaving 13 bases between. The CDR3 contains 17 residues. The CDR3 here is CASSVAAGLGSYNEQFF. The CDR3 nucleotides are TGTGCCAGCAGCGTAGCGGCGGGGCTAGGCTCCTACAATGAGCAGTTCTTC. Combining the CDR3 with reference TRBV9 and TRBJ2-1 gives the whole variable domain DSGVTQTPKHLITATGQRVTLRCSPRSGDLSVYWYQQSLDQGLQFLIQYYNGEERAKGNILERFSAQQFPDLHSELNLSSLELGDSALYFCASSVAAGLGSYNEQFFGPGTRLTVL.

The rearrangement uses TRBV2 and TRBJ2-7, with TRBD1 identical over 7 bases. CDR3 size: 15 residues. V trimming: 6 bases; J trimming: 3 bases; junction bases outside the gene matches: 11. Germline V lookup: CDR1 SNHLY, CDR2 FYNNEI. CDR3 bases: TGTGCCAGCAGCCATAGACAGGGTATTCTCTACGAGCAGTACTTC. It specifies CASSHRQGILYEQYF.

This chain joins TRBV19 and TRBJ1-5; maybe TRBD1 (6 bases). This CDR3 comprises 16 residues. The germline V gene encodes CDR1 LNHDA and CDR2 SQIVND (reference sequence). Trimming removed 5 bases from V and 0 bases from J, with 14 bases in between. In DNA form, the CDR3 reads TGTGCCAGTAGTGGGCAGGGGTTCTATAGCAATCAGCCCCAGCATTTT. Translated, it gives CASSGQGFYSNQPQHF.

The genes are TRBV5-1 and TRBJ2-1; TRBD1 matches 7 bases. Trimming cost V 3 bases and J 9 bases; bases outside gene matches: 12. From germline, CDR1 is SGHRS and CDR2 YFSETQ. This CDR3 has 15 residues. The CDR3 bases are TGCGCCAGCAGCTCGACAGGGATCGTAAACGGTGAGCAGTTCTTC. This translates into CASSSTGIVNGEQFF.

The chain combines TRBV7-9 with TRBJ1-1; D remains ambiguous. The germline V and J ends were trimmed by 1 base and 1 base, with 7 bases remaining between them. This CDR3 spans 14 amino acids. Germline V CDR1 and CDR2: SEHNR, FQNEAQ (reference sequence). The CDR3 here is CASSLGPKNTEAFF. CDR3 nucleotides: TGTGCCAGCAGCTTAGGGCCGAAGAACACTGAAGCTTTCTTT.

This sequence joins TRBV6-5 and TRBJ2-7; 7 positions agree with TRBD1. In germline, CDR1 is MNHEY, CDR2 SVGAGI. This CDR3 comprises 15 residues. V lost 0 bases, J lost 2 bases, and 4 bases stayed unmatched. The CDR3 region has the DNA TGTGCCAGCAGTTACTCACTGCAGGGGGCCTACGAGCAGTACTTC. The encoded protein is CASSYSLQGAYEQYF.

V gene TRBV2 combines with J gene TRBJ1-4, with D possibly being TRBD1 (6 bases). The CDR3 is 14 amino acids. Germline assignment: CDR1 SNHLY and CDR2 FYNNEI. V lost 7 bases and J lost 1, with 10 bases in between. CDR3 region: CASITGQTNEKLFF. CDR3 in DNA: TGTGCCAGCATCACGGGACAAACTAATGAAAAACTGTTTTTT.

CDR3: CASSQGLAALNEQFF. The CDR3 nucleotides are TGCGCCAGCAGCCAAGGACTAGCGGCGCTCAATGAGCAGTTCTTC. The rearrangement links TRBV4-1 to TRBJ2-1; 9 positions agree with TRBD2. The CDR3 consists of 15 residues. In germline, CDR1 is MGHRA, CDR2 YSYEKL. With V trimmed by 1 base and J by 6 bases, 4 bases remained unmatched.

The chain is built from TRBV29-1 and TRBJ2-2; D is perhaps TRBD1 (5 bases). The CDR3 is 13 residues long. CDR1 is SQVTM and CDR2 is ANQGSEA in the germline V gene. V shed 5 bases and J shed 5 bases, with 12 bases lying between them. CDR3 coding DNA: TGCAGCGTTATGATCCAGGGTACCGGGGAGCTGTTTTTT. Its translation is CSVMIQGTGELFF.